This T cell receptor beta chain was sequenced for a study of OX40 agonist ivuxolimab in advanced cancers. V gave up 6 bases and J gave up 6 bases, with 12 bases separating them. Germline CDR1 is MDHEN and CDR2 is SYDVKM. This CDR3 contains 12 residues. General observations from the study: Partly responding patients at 0.1-3.0 mg/kg showed some of the smallest clonal expansion.

Sequencing was performed with immunoSEQ multiplex PCR; in TCRdb, only in-frame clones are kept and a portion is missing. The sample contains around 92,000 clones, 85% to 95% of which appear only once. A note on this clone: The target antigen is unknown.

The receptor was derived from an adult with an advanced solid tumor such as melanoma, head and neck, liver or kidney cancer. J is TRBJ2-7 and V is TRBV28; possibly TRBD1 for D (5 bases). The sequenced sample was CD4+ or CD8+ T cells sorted from blood, obtained in a trial of the OX40 agonist ivuxolimab. As DNA, the CDR3 is TGTGCCAGCAGCCTATCAGGGCGCGAGCAGTACTTC. Translation gives CASSLSGREQYF.